This T cell receptor (beta chain) was identified during a study of blood T cell repertoires in COVID-19. Study summary: From T cells, B-cell-depleted T cells, or PBMCs came the material, which was cDNA or gDNA.

This clone turned up a few times. Germline values: CDR1 MNHNS, CDR2 SASEGT. CDR3 length: 16 residues. The V and J ends lost 3 bases and 1 base respectively, with 15 bases between them. How the authors handled the data: Using reference gene primer amplification, nucleated cell counts were estimated. Libraries were prepared by immunoSEQ multiplex PCR; TCRdb keeps only in-frame clonotypes and omits some of them. Clonal size and the V and J genes are those of that table, whereas D and trimming came from the DNA. Counted here are approximately 250,000 clones, 92% occurring once; the ten biggest clones make up roughly 0.89%.

This TCR derives from a young man with COVID-19, enrolled during active disease. The rearrangement joins TRBV6-1 to TRBJ1-2; maybe TRBD1 (6 bases). Sequenced input: peripheral blood. DNA of the CDR3: TGTGCCAGCAGTGATCACCAGGGGATCCGTAACTATGGCTACACCTTC. It is translated as CASSDHQGIRNYGYTF.